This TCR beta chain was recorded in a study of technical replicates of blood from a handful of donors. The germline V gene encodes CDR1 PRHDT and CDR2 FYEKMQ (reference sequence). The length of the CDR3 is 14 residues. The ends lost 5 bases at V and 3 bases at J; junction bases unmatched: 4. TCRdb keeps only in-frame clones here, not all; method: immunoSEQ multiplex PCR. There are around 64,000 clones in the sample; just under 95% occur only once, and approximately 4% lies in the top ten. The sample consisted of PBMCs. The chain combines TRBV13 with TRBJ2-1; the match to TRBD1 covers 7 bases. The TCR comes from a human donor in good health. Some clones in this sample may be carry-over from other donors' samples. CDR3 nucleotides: TGTGCCAGCAGCCAACAGGGGCTCTACAATGAGCAGTTCTTC. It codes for CASSQQGLYNEQFF.